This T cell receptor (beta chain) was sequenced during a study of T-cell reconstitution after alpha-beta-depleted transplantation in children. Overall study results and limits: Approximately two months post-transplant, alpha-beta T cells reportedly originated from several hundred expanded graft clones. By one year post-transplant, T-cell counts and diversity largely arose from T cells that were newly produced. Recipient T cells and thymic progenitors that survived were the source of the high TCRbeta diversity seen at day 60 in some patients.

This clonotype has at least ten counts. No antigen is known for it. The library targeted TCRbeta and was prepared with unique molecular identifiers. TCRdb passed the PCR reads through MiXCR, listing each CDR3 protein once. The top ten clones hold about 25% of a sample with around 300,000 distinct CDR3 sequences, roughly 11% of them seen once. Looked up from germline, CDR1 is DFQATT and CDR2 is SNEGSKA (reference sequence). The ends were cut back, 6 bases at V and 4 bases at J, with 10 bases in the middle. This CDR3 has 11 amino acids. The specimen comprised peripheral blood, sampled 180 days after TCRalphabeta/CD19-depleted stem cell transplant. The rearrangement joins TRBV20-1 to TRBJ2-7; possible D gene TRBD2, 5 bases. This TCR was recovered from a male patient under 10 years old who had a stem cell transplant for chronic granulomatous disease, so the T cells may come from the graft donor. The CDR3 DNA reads TGCAGTGCGCCGAGCGGATACGAGCAGTACTTC. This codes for CSAPSGYEQYF.